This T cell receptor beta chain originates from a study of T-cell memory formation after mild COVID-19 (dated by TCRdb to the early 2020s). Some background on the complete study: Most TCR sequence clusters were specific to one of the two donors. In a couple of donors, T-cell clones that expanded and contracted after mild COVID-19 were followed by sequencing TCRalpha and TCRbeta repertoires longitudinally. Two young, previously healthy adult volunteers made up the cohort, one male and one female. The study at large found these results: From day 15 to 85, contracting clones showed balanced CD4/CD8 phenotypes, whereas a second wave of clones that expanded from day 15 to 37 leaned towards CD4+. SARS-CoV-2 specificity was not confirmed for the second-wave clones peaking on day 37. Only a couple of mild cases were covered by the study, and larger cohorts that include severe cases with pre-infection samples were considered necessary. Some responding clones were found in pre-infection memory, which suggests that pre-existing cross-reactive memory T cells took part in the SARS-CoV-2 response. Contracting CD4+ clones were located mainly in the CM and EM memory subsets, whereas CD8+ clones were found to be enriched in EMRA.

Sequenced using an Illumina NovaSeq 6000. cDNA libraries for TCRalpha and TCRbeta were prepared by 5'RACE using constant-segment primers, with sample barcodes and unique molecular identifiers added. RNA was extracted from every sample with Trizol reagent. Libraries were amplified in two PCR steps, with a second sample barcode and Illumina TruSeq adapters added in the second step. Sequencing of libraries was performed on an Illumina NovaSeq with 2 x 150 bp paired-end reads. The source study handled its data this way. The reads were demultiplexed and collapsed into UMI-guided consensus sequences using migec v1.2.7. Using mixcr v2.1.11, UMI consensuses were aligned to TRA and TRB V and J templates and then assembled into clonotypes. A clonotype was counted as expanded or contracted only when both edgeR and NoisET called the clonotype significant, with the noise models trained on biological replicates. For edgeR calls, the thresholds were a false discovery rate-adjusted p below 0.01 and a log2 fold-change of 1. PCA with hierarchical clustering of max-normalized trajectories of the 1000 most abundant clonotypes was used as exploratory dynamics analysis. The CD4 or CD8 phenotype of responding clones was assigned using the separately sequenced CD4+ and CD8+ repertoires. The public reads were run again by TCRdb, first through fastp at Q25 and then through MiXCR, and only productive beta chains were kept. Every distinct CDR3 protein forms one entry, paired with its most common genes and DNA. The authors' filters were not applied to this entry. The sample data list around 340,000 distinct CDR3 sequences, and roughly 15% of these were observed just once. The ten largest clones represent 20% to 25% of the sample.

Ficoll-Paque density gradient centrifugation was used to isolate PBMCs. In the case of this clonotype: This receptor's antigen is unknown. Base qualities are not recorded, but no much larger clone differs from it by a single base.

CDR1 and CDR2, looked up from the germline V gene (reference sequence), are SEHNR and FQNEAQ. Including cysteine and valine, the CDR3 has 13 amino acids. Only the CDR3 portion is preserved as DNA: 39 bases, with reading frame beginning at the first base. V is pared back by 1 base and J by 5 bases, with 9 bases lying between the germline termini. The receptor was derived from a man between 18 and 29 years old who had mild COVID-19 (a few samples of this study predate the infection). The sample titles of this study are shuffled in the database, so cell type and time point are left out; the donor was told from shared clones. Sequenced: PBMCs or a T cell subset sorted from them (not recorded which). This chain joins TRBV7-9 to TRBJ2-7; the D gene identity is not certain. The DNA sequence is TGTGCCAGCAGCTTAGTTGCCGACAACGAGCAGTACGTC. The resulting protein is CASSLVADNEQYV.